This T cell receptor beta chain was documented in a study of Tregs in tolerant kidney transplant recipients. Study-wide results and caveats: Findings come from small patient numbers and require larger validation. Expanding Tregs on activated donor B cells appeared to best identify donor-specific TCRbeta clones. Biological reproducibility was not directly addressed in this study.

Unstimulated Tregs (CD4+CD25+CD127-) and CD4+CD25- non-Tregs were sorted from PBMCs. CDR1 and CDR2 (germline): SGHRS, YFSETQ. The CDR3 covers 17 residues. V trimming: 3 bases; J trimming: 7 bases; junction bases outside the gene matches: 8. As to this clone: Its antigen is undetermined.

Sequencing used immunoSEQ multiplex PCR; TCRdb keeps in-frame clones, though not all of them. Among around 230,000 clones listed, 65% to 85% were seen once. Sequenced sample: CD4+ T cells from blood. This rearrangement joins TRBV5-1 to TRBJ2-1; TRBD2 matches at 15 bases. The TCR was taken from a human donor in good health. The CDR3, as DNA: TGCGCCAGCAGCTACGGACTAGCGGGGGGGCCGTCGAATGAGCAGTTCTTC. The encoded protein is CASSYGLAGGPSNEQFF.